What follows is one T cell receptor (beta chain) and its context. The antigen it binds to is not known. Base qualities are missing; no much larger clone stands one base away. This record belongs to a study of cytomegalovirus exposure and HLA in healthy donors (dated by TCRdb to about 2017). In the study overall: An earlier analysis of roughly 500 of the donors reported 250 to 300 Gb of sequence data and some 120 million unique TCR beta sequences from about 200 million T cells. An early release covering about 600 HLA-typed donors comprised roughly 300 gigabases of sequencing data and roughly 86 million unique TCR sequences. Of the roughly 390 genotyped donors, roughly 80% were placed in the genetic ancestry cluster associated with self-reported Caucasian donors. The study aimed to test whether signatures of past pathogen exposure could be identified by cataloging public T cell receptors. The T cell repertoires of 666 subjects were profiled by immunosequencing and related to cytomegalovirus serostatus. In addition to the first cohort of 650 to 800 subjects, a separate validation cohort of 100 to 150 different subjects was used. High-throughput TCR immunosequencing, statistical association of individual TCRs with disease status, and machine learning were combined to predict cytomegalovirus infection status. A later analysis re-analyzed previously published TCR beta repertoires from roughly 630 donors and added high-resolution HLA genotyping to study TCR occurrence patterns. In the later analysis, no new phenotypic data were used to find candidate immune exposures; instead, reliance was placed on TCR beta sequences and their occurrence across donors. In an earlier analysis of around 540 of the donors, high-throughput TCR beta sequencing was used to judge whether each TCR beta V gene segment behaved as functional or pseudogenic. Donor age, sex, ethnicity and CMV serostatus were collected together with the repertoire data. A later genetic analysis used genome-wide SNP genotypes for about 65% of the roughly 700 donors, treating that subset as a discovery cohort. All discovery cohort repertoires had been generated on a single sequencing platform. Both class I and class II loci were covered by HLA typing, at four-digit resolution. Typing coverage varied by locus: about 629-640 donors for A, B, C, DRB1 and DQB1; approximately 520 for DQA1; around 570 for DPA1; fewer than 480 for DPB1. Because of strong linkage in the cohort, five DR-DQ haplotypes were treated as single units for association and clustering. Among some 400 genotyped donors of the cohort, an average of roughly 230,000 unique TCR beta nucleotide sequences was sequenced per donor, of which about 19% were non-productive. Summary of the overall study and its limitations: A later analysis reported that several top co-occurrence clusters appeared linked to parvovirus B19, influenza, CMV and Epstein-Barr virus. Because counts were too low, more than 15 rarely observed V segments, including chromosome 9 orphons, were left out of the earlier analysis of about 620 of the donors. Roughly uniform sequencing depth across donors was assumed in presence/absence analyses, although this assumption may not hold. Because some donors lacked HLA typing at each locus, the association tests relied only on the typed subset. The authors suggested that the approach could potentially be generalized to other disease states and immunological phenotypes. The only immune exposure information available for the cohort was CMV serostatus. In an earlier analysis of 587 of the donors, most TCR beta V segments appeared in productive rearrangements about 87% or about 30% of the time, broadly matching IMGT annotations. Linkage disequilibrium might explain the correlated functional status among segregating V segments, but an unknown experimental factor could not be excluded. A later genetic analysis associated a missense DCLRE1C variant with V-gene and J-gene trimming of TCR beta chains, and an independent cohort replicated the association. While some public TCRs were present in many individuals, most TCR sequences turned up only very rarely across donors. A later genetic analysis reported fewer N-insertions in productive TCRs among donors in an Asian-associated ancestry cluster than the roughly 670-donor mean. The 87-base-pair reads could not distinguish some IMGT-functional V segments, including TRBV6-2 and TRBV6-3, so those segments were excluded. In a later analysis, TCR association rates were found to vary across HLA loci, with the most associated TCRs seen for DRB1 alleles and the fewest for HLA-C alleles. The cohort was sequenced for TCR beta chains only, and without alpha or paired-chain data the features that could be detected were limited. In a later analysis, HLA-associated TCR beta chains were found to be more clonally expanded and to have lower generation probabilities than equally common non-associated chains. Specific HLA alleles were associated with 18,000 or so TCR beta sequences at a false discovery rate of 0.05 in a later analysis. Cytomegalovirus status was reported to be diagnosed by the classifier with high specificity and sensitivity in both the original and validation cohorts. A cluster of highly shared sequence variants was judged likely to be a technical artifact of the sequencing pipeline. A further reported finding was that TCR beta sequences accurately predicted the HLA-A and HLA-B alleles for most subjects in the first cohort. Strong co-occurrence of HLA alleles, especially DR and DQ, made assigning TCR associations to individual alleles difficult. A total of roughly 160 TCR beta chains were listed by the study as associated with cytomegalovirus. A later analysis found that most CMV-associated TCR beta chains appeared HLA-restricted, with HLA associations seemingly driven largely by CMV exposure. In vitro tests confirmed that three of the cytomegalovirus-associated TCR beta chains recognize cytomegalovirus antigens.

Libraries came from the immunoSEQ multiplex PCR assay. The multiplex PCR relied on a mix of 60 forward primers for TCR Vbeta segments and 13 reverse primers for TCR Jbeta segments. The CDR3 region of rearranged TCR beta genes was amplified from genomic DNA with a multiplex PCR assay. Amplified TCR beta libraries were sequenced as 87-base-pair reads on the Illumina HiSeq System. From the authors' description of their analysis: In a later analysis, tens of millions of unique TCR beta chains were counted across the 666 repertoires, and about 10 million of these chains were shared by at least two donors. To remove PCR and sequencing errors, raw reads were error-corrected and collapsed into unique sequences using a nearest-neighbor algorithm that merged closely related sequences. Alignment of CDR3 sequences to IMGT reference sequences was used to assign V, D and J gene segments. For a sequence to be retained, a match of at least six nucleotides was required to both a V gene segment and a J gene segment. Rearrangements were called productive when the CDR3 lacked stop codons and stayed in frame with V and J; all others were non-productive. CDR3 was defined according to IMGT convention as the region running from the second conserved V-encoded cysteine to the conserved J-encoded phenylalanine. The earlier analysis of about 530 of the donors excluded any sequence lacking an unambiguous match to a single V gene segment. In an earlier analysis of a few hundred of the donors, V segments were called functional above 56.7% productive rearrangements and were called segregating when the between-donor standard deviation exceeded 5%. To diagnose cytomegalovirus status from the catalog of TCR beta chain sequences, a statistical classification framework was built. In a later analysis, TCR nucleotide sequences were compared against IMGT/GENE-DB human TR gene sequences so that V and J genes could be assigned. A later analysis assigned CDR3 sequences and most-parsimonious VDJ recombination scenarios with the TCRdist pipeline. In a later analysis, each TCR beta chain was defined by its CDR3 amino acid sequence together with its V-gene family, and reads lacking a unique V-gene family were excluded. To address suspected cross-contamination and a sequencing artifact, a later analysis removed a few hundred highly shared, low-generation-probability nucleotide sequences. A later analysis calculated a clonal expansion index for each public chain from normalized within-repertoire ranks of inferred template counts. Generation probabilities in a later analysis came from a VDJ recombination model fitted to out-of-frame rearrangements, and those results were checked against IGoR. A later analysis scored TCR-TCR, TCR-HLA and TCR-CMV co-occurrence with hypergeometric tests, applying a repertoire-size bias correction to TCR pairs. In a later analysis, false discovery rates were estimated by permuting HLA or CMV assignments 20 times. A later analysis grouped co-occurring TCRs with DBSCAN, adding TCRdist sequence similarity when clustering within HLA-allele-positive subsets. Repertoires with fewer than 30,000 or more than 120,000 public chains were left out of co-occurrence clustering, as were five repertoires with anomalous nucleotide sharing. This is the immuneACCESS table as TCRdb keeps it, with only in-frame sequences that have V and J called. A part of the clones is gone; compared with another copy, unresolved V genes explain less than half, and the rest is unexplained. V, J and clone size are those of that table, while D and trimming were read from the DNA. In this sample the table shows more than 150,000 clones, roughly 85% of which occur a single time. The ten biggest clones cover about a tenth of the sample.

In total, approximately 700 healthy bone marrow donors made up the cohort. At the time of sampling, all cohort members were nominally healthy, though unrecorded immune exposures were likely present. The donor tested CMV seropositive, placing the donor among the 310 or so seropositive members of the cohort. Every donor gave a peripheral blood sample, and the peripheral blood mononuclear cells from that sample were used for TCR beta sequencing. The Qiagen DNeasy Blood Extraction Kit was used to extract genomic DNA from the blood cell samples. Cut back by 8 bases and 3 bases, the V and J ends lie 11 bases apart. According to the germline V gene (reference sequence), CDR1 reads MNHNY and CDR2 reads SVGAGI. Reading from cysteine to phenylalanine, the CDR3 counts 12 amino acids. CDR3 DNA is the only sequence kept; it has 36 bases, read in frame from the first base.

Recombination joined TRBV6-6 with TRBJ2-7, with a weak D call of TRBD2 (6 bases match). The sample consisted of PBMCs. The receptor's source is a man aged 18 to 35 in good health and CMV-seropositive. The CDR3 protein sequence reads: CASRLENYEQYF. The nucleotide sequence reads TGTGCCAGCCGACTAGAGAACTACGAGCAGTACTTC.